This is a list of T cell receptor beta chains from one sample in a study of blood T cell repertoires in COVID-19. Measured with immunoSEQ multiplex PCR; TCRdb has only the in-frame clones, and not every one. Among under 75,000 clones listed, more than 70% were seen once. The sample consisted of peripheral blood. The receptors come from a man in his sixties with acute or convalescent COVID-19. The CDR3 runs from the conserved cysteine through the conserved F or W. Fields, in order: J gene, V gene, clone size, D gene, CDR3 DNA, CDR3 protein. The D gene is left open where the match is weak. For some rows the clone size is stated as once, few or many, or as a class when expanded; others skip it.

J: TRBJ2-7
V: TRBV6-6
size: NA
D: NA
DNA: TGTGCCAGCAGTTTCGCTCAGGGATCCGAGCAGTACTTC
CDR3: CASSFAQGSEQYF

J: TRBJ1-4
V: TRBV6-5
size: once
D: TRBD1
DNA: TGTGCCAGCAGTTTATTAGGGACAGGGGGTGAAAAACTGTTTTTT
CDR3: CASSLLGTGGEKLFF

J: TRBJ1-6
V: TRBV18
size: NA
D: NA
DNA: TGTGCCAGCTCACCAATGGTGGCGGATTATAATTCACCCCTCCACTTT
CDR3: CASSPMVADYNSPLHF

J: TRBJ2-3
V: TRBV5-1
size: NA
D: TRBD2
DNA: TGCGCCAGCAGCGCGGGGGGGCCGACAGATACGCAGTATTTT
CDR3: CASSAGGPTDTQYF

J: TRBJ1-2
V: TRBV28
size: once
D: NA
DNA: TGTGCCAGCAGTTTAAGGTCAGGGTATGGCTACACCTTC
CDR3: CASSLRSGYGYTF

J: TRBJ2-7
V: TRBV6-5
size: once
D: TRBD1
DNA: TGTGCCAGCAGTTATTACGGCAGGGGGTCGTCCGAGCAGTACTTC
CDR3: CASSYYGRGSSEQYF

J: TRBJ2-1
V: TRBV5-4
size: NA
D: TRBD2
DNA: TGTGCCAGCAGCTTGTCTAGCGGGGGGTACAATGAGCAGTTCTTC
CDR3: CASSLSSGGYNEQFF

J: TRBJ2-6
V: TRBV5-1
size: NA
D: NA
DNA: TGCGCCAGCAGCTTGGATCGGAGCGCCAACGTCCTGACTTTC
CDR3: CASSLDRSANVLTF

J: TRBJ2-3
V: TRBV6-5
size: NA
D: NA
DNA: TGTGCCAGCAGTTCCAGAGGGGGGGCCGGAGATACGCAGTATTTT
CDR3: CASSSRGGAGDTQYF

J: TRBJ2-2
V: TRBV15
size: few
D: NA
DNA: TGTGCCACCAGCAGGCAGGGAAACACCGGGGAGCTGTTTTTT
CDR3: CATSRQGNTGELFF

J: TRBJ2-1
V: TRBV13
size: NA
D: NA
DNA: TGTGCCAGCAGCTTAGGAGTGACTACGAACAATGAGCAGTTCTTC
CDR3: CASSLGVTTNNEQFF

J: TRBJ2-2
V: TRBV2
size: NA
D: NA
DNA: TGTGCCAGCAGTGGGGACATCTCGACCGGGGAGCTGTTTTTT
CDR3: CASSGDISTGELFF

J: TRBJ2-1
V: TRBV5-4
size: few
D: TRBD1
DNA: TGTGCCAGCACCTTGGACAGGGCCTCCTACAATGAGCAGTTCTTC
CDR3: CASTLDRASYNEQFF

J: TRBJ2-7
V: TRBV27
size: NA
D: TRBD1
DNA: TGTGCCAGCAGTTTTATGGGGACAGGGGGTGGCGAGCAGTACTTC
CDR3: CASSFMGTGGGEQYF

J: TRBJ2-3
V: TRBV9
size: NA
D: TRBD2
DNA: TGTGCCAGCAGCGTAAACGCGGGGGGGCCCGATACGCAGTATTTT
CDR3: CASSVNAGGPDTQYF

J: TRBJ1-5
V: TRBV9
size: NA
D: NA
DNA: TGTGCCAGCAGCGTAGATCAAGGGGAGGGTCAGCCCCAGCATTTT
CDR3: CASSVDQGEGQPQHF

J: TRBJ2-5
V: TRBV3-1/TRBV3-2
size: NA
D: TRBD2
DNA: TGTGCCAGCAGCCGATCTGGTTGGGCGGGGGGGATAGAGACCCAGTACTTC
CDR3: CASSRSGWAGGIETQYF

J: TRBJ1-4
V: TRBV29-1
size: NA
D: NA
DNA: TGCAGCGTTAACCGAGGCGCAACTAATGAAAAACTGTTTTTT
CDR3: CSVNRGATNEKLFF

J: TRBJ1-6
V: TRBV9
size: NA
D: NA
DNA: TGTGCCAGCAGCGCCAACACAGCACTCCATAATTCACCCCTCCACTTT
CDR3: CASSANTALHNSPLHF

J: TRBJ2-1
V: TRBV7-2
size: once
D: NA
DNA: TGTGCCAGCAGCTCAATGCCAGGGTCCTCCTACAATGAGCAGTTCTTC
CDR3: CASSSMPGSSYNEQFF

J: TRBJ1-2
V: TRBV9
size: once
D: NA
DNA: TGTGCCAGCAGCCCAGAATCCGGGACACTCTATGGCTACACCTTC
CDR3: CASSPESGTLYGYTF

J: TRBJ1-2
V: TRBV7-9
size: NA
D: NA
DNA: TGTGCCAGCAGCTTAGCCTGGACAGTGGATGGCTACACCTTC
CDR3: CASSLAWTVDGYTF

J: TRBJ2-2
V: TRBV7-6
size: many
D: NA
DNA: TGTGCCAGCAGCTTAATGACTCCCAACACCGGGGAGCTGTTTTTT
CDR3: CASSLMTPNTGELFF

J: TRBJ1-1
V: TRBV9
size: NA
D: NA
DNA: TGTGCCAGCAGCGTATCGGGGGAAGATGAAGCTTTCTTT
CDR3: CASSVSGEDEAFF

J: TRBJ2-7
V: TRBV5-4
size: NA
D: NA
DNA: TGTGCCAGCAGCTTGGTAGGGGTCGAGCAGTACTTC
CDR3: CASSLVGVEQYF

J: TRBJ1-2
V: TRBV6-4
size: NA
D: NA
DNA: TGTGCCAGCAGTGCACCCCAGGTAAACTATGGCTACACCTTC
CDR3: CASSAPQVNYGYTF

J: TRBJ1-3
V: TRBV13
size: NA
D: TRBD1
DNA: TGTGCCAGCAGCTTGGAGGGGGACAGGCGTGGAAACACCATATATTTT
CDR3: CASSLEGDRRGNTIYF

J: TRBJ1-1
V: TRBV10-1
size: few
D: NA
DNA: TGCGCCAGCAGTGATAGGGGAGGAAGCACTGAAGCTTTCTTT
CDR3: CASSDRGGSTEAFF

J: TRBJ2-7
V: TRBV7-2
size: few
D: NA
DNA: TGTGCCAGCAGCTCCCCGAGAGAGCAGTACTTC
CDR3: CASSSPREQYF

J: TRBJ2-1
V: TRBV9
size: NA
D: NA
DNA: TGTGCCAGTGAGGCACCCGGCAGTAGGAATGAGCAGTTCTTC
CDR3: CASEAPGSRNEQFF

J: TRBJ2-3
V: TRBV6-1
size: NA
D: TRBD1
DNA: TGTGCCAGCAGTGAATCGACAGGGGTGGCCACAGATACGCAGTATTTT
CDR3: CASSESTGVATDTQYF

J: TRBJ2-3
V: TRBV5-1
size: NA
D: NA
DNA: TGCGCCAGCAGCCCCCTCGGGGGAGATACGCAGTATTTT
CDR3: CASSPLGGDTQYF

J: TRBJ1-1
V: TRBV27
size: NA
D: NA
DNA: TGTGCCAGCTACCGCCTCGGGGGGTTGAGGACTGAAGCTTTCTTT
CDR3: CASYRLGGLRTEAFF

J: TRBJ2-3
V: TRBV28
size: NA
D: TRBD2
DNA: TGTGCCAGCACTTCCCTCCGGGCGGGGGGGCAAGATACGCAGTATTTT
CDR3: CASTSLRAGGQDTQYF

J: TRBJ2-3
V: TRBV9
size: NA
D: NA
DNA: TGTGCCAGCAGCGTGGGACTGGGCACAGATACGCAGTATTTT
CDR3: CASSVGLGTDTQYF

J: TRBJ1-2
V: TRBV6-5
size: few
D: NA
DNA: TGTGCCAGCAGTCAGGACTATGGCTACACCTTC
CDR3: CASSQDYGYTF

J: TRBJ2-3
V: TRBV5-1
size: NA
D: TRBD2
DNA: TGCGCCAGCAGCTTAGCGGGGGGGCCGGCAGATACGCAGTATTTT
CDR3: CASSLAGGPADTQYF

J: TRBJ2-3
V: TRBV5-1
size: NA
D: NA
DNA: TGCGCCAGCAGCTCGGACTGGTCCACAGATACGCAGTATTTT
CDR3: CASSSDWSTDTQYF

J: TRBJ1-1
V: TRBV5-1
size: few
D: NA
DNA: TGCGCCAGCAGCTTGGACACCCTGAACACTGAAGCTTTCTTT
CDR3: CASSLDTLNTEAFF

J: TRBJ1-5
V: TRBV6-2/TRBV6-3
size: NA
D: NA
DNA: TGTGCCAGCAGCTGGAGGGCCAGGGCGCGGCAGCCCCAGCATTTT
CDR3: CASSWRARARQPQHF

J: TRBJ1-1
V: TRBV7-8
size: NA
D: NA
DNA: TGTGCCAGCAGCCGATCCGGGGGGGGTACTGAAGCTTTCTTT
CDR3: CASSRSGGGTEAFF

J: TRBJ1-3
V: TRBV7-2
size: NA
D: NA
DNA: TGTGCCAGCAGCTTAAGCGGGGGAAACACCATATATTTT
CDR3: CASSLSGGNTIYF

J: TRBJ1-4
V: TRBV5-1
size: NA
D: NA
DNA: TGCGCCAGCAGGGTACAACCTAATGAAAAACTGTTTTTT
CDR3: CASRVQPNEKLFF

J: TRBJ1-3
V: TRBV19
size: NA
D: NA
DNA: TGTGCCAGCAATACAGGGAACTCTGGAAACACCATATATTTT
CDR3: CASNTGNSGNTIYF